This entry lists 16 T cell receptor beta chains sequenced from one sample in a study of cytomegalovirus exposure and HLA in healthy donors. Use of 60 Vbeta and 13 Jbeta primers characterized the PCR. The method was immunoSEQ multiplex PCR; TCRdb's version includes in-frame clones alone and lacks a portion of them. The repertoire holds around 170,000 clones, with 75% to 90% as singletons. The sequenced sample was PBMCs. The receptors originated from a middle-aged man in good health and CMV-seropositive.

The CDR3 DNA reads TGTGCCAGCAGCCAAGACAGGGGGCTGAGGGATACGCAGTATTTT. As protein: CASSQDRGLRDTQYF. The V and J genes are TRBV5-6 and TRBJ2-3; 10 bases fit TRBD1. J lost 6 bases, V lost 4 bases, and 8 bases had no gene match. Germline V CDR1 and CDR2: SGHDT, YYEEEE. CDR3 length: 15 amino acids.

V gene TRBV11-2 combines with J gene TRBJ2-5; the D gene is possibly TRBD2 (5 bases). Germline values: CDR1 SGHAT, CDR2 FQNNGV. The CDR3 sequence is 13 residues long. The V end lost 5 bases, the J end lost 5 bases, and 12 bases lay between the germline ends. The CDR3 is CASSPGNQETQYF. DNA for the CDR3: TGTGCCAGCAGCCCCGGGAATCAGGAGACCCAGTACTTC.

A word on this clone: Mismatch with germline at one junction end may stem from a read error. V and J are TRBV7-7 and TRBJ2-5, with TRBD2 as a possible D gene (7 bases). Germline loops: CDR1 SSHAT, CDR2 FNYEAQ (reference sequence). The CDR3 is 15 residues long. The CDR3 DNA follows: TGTGCTAGCAGCCGAATTTTGGGGGGGCTCGAGACCCAGTACTTC. Protein product: CASSRILGGLETQYF.

This chain joins TRBV19 and TRBJ1-2, with 8 bases fitting TRBD1. Germline loops: CDR1 LNHDA, CDR2 SQIVND (reference sequence). After removal of 2 bases from V and 2 bases from J, the junction contained 7 bases not matched to a gene. The CDR3 runs 16 residues. The CDR3 loop is CASSIKAGGFNYGYTF. CDR3 in DNA: TGTGCCAGTAGTATAAAGGCAGGGGGCTTCAACTATGGCTACACCTTC.

In this sample, this clone turned up a few times. J is TRBJ2-7 and V is TRBV13; D is unresolved. In germline, CDR1 is PRHDT, CDR2 FYEKMQ (reference sequence). The CDR3 loop spans 12 amino acids. V lost 5 bases and J 6 bases, leaving 11 bases between the germline ends. The CDR3 sequence: CASSPQASEQYF. Here the CDR3 DNA reads TGTGCCAGCAGCCCCCAGGCCTCCGAGCAGTACTTC.

The V gene is TRBV5-1, the J gene TRBJ2-1; 7 bases are shared with TRBD2. J lost 5 bases, V lost 0 bases, and 2 bases had no gene match. This CDR3 contains 14 residues. Germline assignment: CDR1 SGHRS and CDR2 YFSETQ. The CDR3 spells CASSLAGGNNEQFF. The CDR3 DNA is TGCGCCAGCAGCTTGGCGGGGGGTAACAATGAGCAGTTCTTC.

This clone was counted once. This chain links TRBV9 with TRBJ2-2; 8 positions agree with TRBD2. The CDR3 runs 16 residues. Germline lookup yields CDR1 SGDLS and CDR2 YYNGEE. V dropped 4 bases and J dropped 0; count of bases not matched to a gene: 5. CDR3 coding DNA: TGTGCCAGCAGCCCAAGCGGGGGCCCGAACACCGGGGAGCTGTTTTTT. This sequence encodes CASSPSGGPNTGELFF. Full variable domain (remainder filled in from reference TRBV9 and TRBJ2-2): DSGVTQTPKHLITATGQRVTLRCSPRSGDLSVYWYQQSLDQGLQFLIQYYNGEERAKGNILERFSAQQFPDLHSELNLSSLELGDSALYFCASSPSGGPNTGELFFGEGSRLTVL.

The chain links TRBV9 to TRBJ2-1; the match to TRBD1 covers 10 bases. In germline, CDR1 is SGDLS, CDR2 YYNGEE. The ends lost 3 bases at V and 3 bases at J; junction bases unmatched: 3. The CDR3 length is 15 residues. CDR3 residues: CASSEGQGFYNEQFF. The DNA of the CDR3 is TGTGCCAGCAGCGAGGGACAGGGGTTCTACAATGAGCAGTTCTTC.

The chain employs TRBV9 and TRBJ1-4; D is unresolved. This CDR3 is 14 amino acids long. The germline gives CDR1 SGDLS, CDR2 YYNGEE. V lost 1 base and J 7 bases, leaving 11 bases between the germline ends. CDR3 amino acids: CASSVRERSEKLFF. The DNA of the CDR3 is TGTGCCAGCAGCGTACGGGAACGGTCTGAAAAACTGTTTTTT.

This chain links TRBV4-3 with TRBJ1-1; 7 nucleotides match TRBD1. Germline CDR1 LGHNA, CDR2 YSLEER. There are 16 residues in the CDR3. V was pared by 3 bases and J by 3 bases, with 10 bases of the junction left unmatched. CDR3 residues: CASSQGTGTAYTEAFF. The CDR3 DNA follows: TGCGCCAGCAGCCAGGGTACCGGGACAGCCTACACTGAAGCTTTCTTT.

J is TRBJ2-7 and V is TRBV14, with a tentative D call TRBD2 (5 bases). This CDR3 contains 15 residues. V lost 0 bases, J lost 0 bases, and 9 bases lay in between. From germline, CDR1 is SGHDN and CDR2 FVKESK. The CDR3 bases are TGTGCCAGCAGCCAAGACCTGGGGAGCTCCTACGAGCAGTACTTC. Amino acid sequence: CASSQDLGSSYEQYF.

This chain joins TRBV15 and TRBJ2-7; D is uncertain. CDR3 length equals 12 residues. Germline assignment: CDR1 LNHNV and CDR2 YYDKDF (reference sequence). Trimming pared 3 bases from V and 3 bases from J, leaving 6 bases between. In nucleotides, the CDR3 is TGTGCCACCAGCAGGGCTGGCTACGAGCAGTACTTC. Protein sequence: CATSRAGYEQYF.

This clone appeared a single time. V usage is TRBV4-1 and J usage is TRBJ1-4; 12 bases are a match to TRBD1. V shed 3 bases, J shed 3 bases, and the junction held 11 bases outside the gene matches. This CDR3 contains 19 residues. Germline CDR1 and CDR2: MGHRA and YSYEKL. The CDR3 protein is CASSQIRDRGQRPNEKLFF. Here the CDR3 DNA reads TGCGCCAGCAGCCAGATCCGGGACAGGGGGCAGCGGCCTAATGAAAAACTGTTTTTT.

The sample holds a few counts of this clone. The chain employs TRBV9 and TRBJ2-3; 7 bases are shared with TRBD1. The CDR3 totals 15 residues. Unmatched junction bases numbered 11, after V lost 5 bases and J lost 5 bases. CDR1 SGDLS and CDR2 YYNGEE come from the germline V gene. For the CDR3, the DNA is TGTGCCAGCAGTCTTGGACAGGCCTCGGGAGATACGCAGTATTTT. It yields the protein CASSLGQASGDTQYF.

The chain is built from TRBV2 and TRBJ1-5; the D gene is possibly TRBD1 (5 bases). V lost 8 bases to trimming and J lost 0 bases, with 11 bases between them. The CDR3 has 14 residues. Germline V gene data show CDR1 as SNHLY and CDR2 as FYNNEI. As DNA, the CDR3 is TGTGCCAGCGCGGGGGAACGTAGCAATCAGCCCCAGCATTTT. It translates to CASAGERSNQPQHF.

This clone was picked up a small number of times. V is TRBV6-1 and J is TRBJ2-2; a possible D gene is TRBD1 (6 bases). CDR1 and CDR2 from the germline V gene are MNHNS and SASEGT. CDR3 length: 12 residues. Trimming removed 6 bases at V and 7 bases at J, with 9 bases between. CDR3 coding DNA: TGTGCCAGCAGGACAGGAATCGGGGAGCTGTTTTTT. This sequence encodes CASRTGIGELFF.